This T cell receptor (beta chain) was observed in a study of shared clonotypes between healthy human individuals. Profiled with immunoSEQ multiplex PCR; TCRdb holds only in-frame clones, not every one. Among about 980,000 clones listed, 76% were seen once. CDR3 size: 16 residues. V lost 3 bases, J lost 3 bases, and 18 bases lay in between. From germline, CDR1 is LNHDA and CDR2 SQIVND (reference sequence). Study-wide points: Sampling used blood alone; tissue repertoires probably differ. The naive CD4 repertoires of a few donors were compared, and around 4.9% of clonotypes were shared. Clonotypes which were not shared had lower generation probabilities than clonotypes that all four donors shared.

As for this clone: Its antigen is not known.

The sequence came from a man in his late teens or twenties in good health. J is TRBJ2-7 and V is TRBV19, with no clear D. The sample comprised memory CD4+ T cells sorted from blood. Subset given: CD45RA-negative fraction. For the CDR3, the DNA is TGTGCCAGTAGTATTTATTTATCTCAAAGTCGCTACGAGCAGTACTTC. Protein sequence: CASSIYLSQSRYEQYF.